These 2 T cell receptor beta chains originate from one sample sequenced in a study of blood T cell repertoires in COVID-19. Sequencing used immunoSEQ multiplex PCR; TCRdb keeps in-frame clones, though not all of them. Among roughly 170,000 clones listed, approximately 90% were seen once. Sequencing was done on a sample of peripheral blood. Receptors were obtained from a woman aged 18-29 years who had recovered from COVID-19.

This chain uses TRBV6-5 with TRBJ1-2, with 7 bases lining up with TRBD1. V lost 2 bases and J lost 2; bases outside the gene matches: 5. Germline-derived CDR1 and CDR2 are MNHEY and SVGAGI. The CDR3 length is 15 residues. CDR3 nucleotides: TGTGCCAGCAGTTACGAACAGGGGCAGAACTATGGCTACACCTTC. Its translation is CASSYEQGQNYGYTF.

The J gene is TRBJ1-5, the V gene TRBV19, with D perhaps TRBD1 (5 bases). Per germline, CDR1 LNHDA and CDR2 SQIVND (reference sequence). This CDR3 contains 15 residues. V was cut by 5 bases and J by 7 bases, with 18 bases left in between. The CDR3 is CASSQQGGEGQPQHF. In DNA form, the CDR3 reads TGTGCCAGTAGTCAGCAGGGAGGGGAGGGACAGCCCCAGCATTTT.